The 4 T cell receptor beta chains listed next were all sequenced from one sample in a study of tumor-infiltrating lymphocytes in glioblastoma multiforme. Multiple V-beta primers and a C-beta primer amplified TCRB from RNA. TCRdb re-analysed the multiplex PCR reads in MiXCR, keeping a single row per CDR3 protein. Among 10,000 to 15,000 distinct CDR3 sequences listed, roughly 67% were seen once. The specimen was brain tumor tissue. Receptors were obtained from a male donor with glioblastoma.

The CDR3 sequence is CASSHGTFLEKLFF. The CDR3 DNA reads TGTGCCAGCAGTCACGGGACATTTCTAGAAAAACTGTTTTTT. The genes are TRBV6-6 and TRBJ1-4; D is perhaps TRBD1 (6 bases). The CDR3 is 14 amino acids. Trimming left V 5 bases short and J 8 bases short, with 15 bases between. Germline V gene lookup returns CDR1 MNHNY and CDR2 SVGAGI (reference sequence).

As regards this clonotype: This may come from a read error, since a much larger clone is one base off. The chain carries TRBV27 and TRBJ2-3; D unclear. The length of the CDR3 is 14 residues. Looked up from germline, CDR1 is MNHEY and CDR2 is SMNVEV (reference sequence). This CDR3 is CARSSPPAVDTQYF. CDR3 DNA sequence: TGTGCCCGCAGTTCCCCCCCCGCGGTGGATACGCAGTATTTT.

The J gene is TRBJ1-5, the V gene TRBV10-3, with no clear D. CDR1 is ENHRY, CDR2 SYGVKD, per germline. The CDR3 length is 14 residues. Between the trimmed V and J ends, which lost 5 bases and 7 bases, there was a span of 15 bases. The CDR3 bases are TGTGCCATCAGTACACGGAGAGCTGAACAGCCCCAGCATTTT. This codes for CAISTRRAEQPQHF.

This clonotype was found many times. J is TRBJ2-1 and V is TRBV30; no clear D. CDR1 is GTSNPN and CDR2 is SVGIG in the germline V gene (reference sequence). The CDR3 loop spans 12 amino acids. With 0 bases removed from V and 12 bases from J, the gap between germline ends came to 12 bases. This CDR3 is CAWSVRELVQFF. The CDR3 coding sequence is TGTGCCTGGAGTGTACGTGAATTGGTGCAGTTCTTC.